This note documents a single T cell receptor beta chain sequence. The antigen is not known. This entry is derived from a study of CD8+ T cells in alopecia areata. As for the study in general: Treated patients took oral tofacitinib at 5 to 10 mg twice daily. For treated patients, severity scores reflected the percentage of scalp area affected. It was 6 to 18 months of tofacitinib, and then there were 6 months off drug. Study-wide points: Sequencing of scalp tissue also captures the resident alphabeta T cells of normal skin.

Sample treatment: oral pan-JAK inhibitor, 5-10 mg twice daily. The length of the CDR3 is 14 residues. The germline V gene has CDR1 SGHRS and CDR2 YFSETQ. Between the trimmed V and J ends, which lost 2 bases and 0 bases, there was a span of 7 bases. Extracted RNA was reverse transcribed, and the resulting cDNA served as sequencing template. The repertoire was sequenced with immunoSEQ multiplex PCR; TCRdb's copy has only in-frame clones and lacks some. Among under 350,000 clones, about three fifths were seen once, and the ten largest hold more than 1.5%. The receptor was isolated from a human donor with alopecia areata. The chain is built from TRBV5-1 and TRBJ2-3; D is uncertain. Sequenced here: CD4+ T cells sorted from blood, sampled at week 24, from a patient treated with tofacitinib. CDR3 nucleotide sequence: TGCGCCAGCAGCTTAGCGCATAGCACAGATACGCAGTATTTT. Protein sequence: CASSLAHSTDTQYF.